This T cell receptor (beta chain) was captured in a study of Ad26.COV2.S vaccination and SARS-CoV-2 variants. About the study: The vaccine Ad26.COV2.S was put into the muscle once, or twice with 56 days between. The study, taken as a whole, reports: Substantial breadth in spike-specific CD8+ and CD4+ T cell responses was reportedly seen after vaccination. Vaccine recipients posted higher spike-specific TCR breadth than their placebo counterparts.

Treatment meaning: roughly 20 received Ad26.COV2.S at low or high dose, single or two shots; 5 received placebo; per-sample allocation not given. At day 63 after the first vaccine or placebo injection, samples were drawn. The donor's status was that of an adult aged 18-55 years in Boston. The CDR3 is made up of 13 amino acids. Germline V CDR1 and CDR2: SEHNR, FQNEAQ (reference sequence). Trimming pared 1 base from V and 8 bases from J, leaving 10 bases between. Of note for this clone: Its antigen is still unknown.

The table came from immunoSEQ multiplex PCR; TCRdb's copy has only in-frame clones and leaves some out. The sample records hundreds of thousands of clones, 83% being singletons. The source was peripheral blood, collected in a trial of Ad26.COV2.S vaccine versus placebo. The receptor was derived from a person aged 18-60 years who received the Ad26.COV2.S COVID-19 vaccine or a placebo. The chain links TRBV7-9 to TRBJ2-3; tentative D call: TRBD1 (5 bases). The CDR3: CASSLGGQGTQYF. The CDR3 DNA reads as TGTGCCAGCAGCTTAGGGGGCCAAGGTACGCAGTATTTT. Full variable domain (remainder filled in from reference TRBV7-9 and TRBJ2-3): DTGVSQNPRHKITKRGQNVTFRCDPISEHNRLYWYRQTLGQGPEFLTYFQNEAQLEKSRLLSDRFSAERPKGSFSTLEIQRTEQGDSAMYLCASSLGGQGTQYFGPGTRLTVL.